This T cell receptor beta chain derives from a study of somatic mutations in cytotoxic T cells in rheumatoid arthritis. Study summary: Patient blood (around 30 ml EDTA) was collected right after diagnosis, preceding any treatment. Using a FACSAria II or Sony SH800, a portion of the V beta antibody-stained T-cell populations were flow-sorted at nearly 100% purity, and among those populations were V beta1+ cells that were then sequenced for TCRB.

Using immunoSEQ multiplex PCR, the repertoire was profiled, and TCRdb retains in-frame clones only, with some absent. The sample consists of approximately 13,000 clones, around 75% of them appearing once. Germline CDR1 MDHEN, CDR2 SYDVKM. V lost 4 bases and J lost 4; bases outside the gene matches: 7. This CDR3 has 16 residues. This receptor was obtained from an adult with rheumatoid arthritis. What was sequenced was CD8+ T cells sorted from blood. This sequence joins TRBV28 and TRBJ1-4; 9 nucleotides agree with TRBD1. The CDR3, as DNA: TGTGCCAGCAGTTACCCTACAGGGGGCGATAATGAAAAACTGTTTTTT. Amino acid sequence: CASSYPTGGDNEKLFF.